The present T cell receptor (beta chain) was sequenced within a study of shared clonotypes between healthy human individuals. Turning to the study itself: CD4 naive and memory got three plates each, CD8 naive two, CD8 memory one.

Trimming took off 6 bases at V and 7 bases at J, with 12 bases between the two ends. The germline gives CDR1 SQVTM, CDR2 ANQGSEA. The CDR3 is made up of 11 amino acids. This table comes from immunoSEQ multiplex PCR, and its TCRdb copy is limited to in-frame clones, with some not included. The sample lists about 1 million clones, about 80% occurring once. The sequence was collected from a man aged 18 to 35 in good health. Sequencing was carried out using memory CD4+ T cells sorted from blood. Subset in this sample: CD45RA-negative fraction. The rearrangement links TRBV29-1 to TRBJ1-1; D is possibly TRBD1 (6 bases). The CDR3 sequence: CSVQGWGEAFF. The CDR3 DNA reads as TGCAGCGTGCAGGGGTGGGGTGAAGCTTTCTTT.